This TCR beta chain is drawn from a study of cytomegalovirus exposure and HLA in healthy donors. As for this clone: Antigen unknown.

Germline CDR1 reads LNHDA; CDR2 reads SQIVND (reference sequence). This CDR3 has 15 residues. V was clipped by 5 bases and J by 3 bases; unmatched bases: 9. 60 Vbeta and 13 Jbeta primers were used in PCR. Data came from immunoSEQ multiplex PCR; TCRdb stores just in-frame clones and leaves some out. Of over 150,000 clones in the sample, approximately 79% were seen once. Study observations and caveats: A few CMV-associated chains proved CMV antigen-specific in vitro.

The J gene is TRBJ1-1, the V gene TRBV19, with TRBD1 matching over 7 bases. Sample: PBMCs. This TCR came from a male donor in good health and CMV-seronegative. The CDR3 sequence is CASSPEGGAYTEAFF. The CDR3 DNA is TGTGCCAGTAGTCCAGAAGGGGGCGCGTACACTGAAGCTTTCTTT.